This is a list of T cell receptor beta chains from one sample in a study of CD8 T cells in ankylosing spondylitis. A single record per CDR3 protein comes from TCRdb applying MiXCR to the 5' RACE reads. Counted here are about 320,000 distinct CDR3 sequences, 11% occurring once; the ten biggest clones make up more than 7%. Sequencing was done on a sample of blood, either unsorted or a sorted T cell fraction (not recorded which). Receptors originate from a female donor with ankylosing spondylitis or in good health (not recorded which). CDR3s include the opening cysteine and the closing phenylalanine or tryptophan. D genes are given only for firm matches. Not every row has a clone size; where given, it reads once, few, many or a size class.

v_gene	j_gene	d_gene	abundance	CDR3nt	CDR3aa
TRBV27	TRBJ2-7	NA	few	TGTGCCAGCAGTCCTTTGGGACTCGCCTACGAGCAGTACTTC	CASSPLGLAYEQYF
TRBV12-3/TRBV12-4	TRBJ2-1	NA	few	TGTGCCAGCAGTCGTCGGACGGATAATTACAATGAGCAGTTCTTC	CASSRRTDNYNEQFF
TRBV5-6	TRBJ1-2	TRBD1	many	TGTGCCAGCAGCCTACGACAGGGTCGGAGTGGCTACACCTTC	CASSLRQGRSGYTF
TRBV4-1	TRBJ2-1	NA	many	TGCGCCAGCAGCCAAGAGCCCTGGTCTCGGGATGAGCAGTTCTTC	CASSQEPWSRDEQFF
TRBV7-9	TRBJ1-1	TRBD1	few	TGTGCCAGCAGTTCCGGGACAGGGGTTACCACTGAAGCTTTCTTT	CASSSGTGVTTEAFF
TRBV10-1	TRBJ2-7	NA	many	TGCGCCAGCAGTGACCAGACGGCTCCCTACGAGCAGTACTTC	CASSDQTAPYEQYF
TRBV20-1	TRBJ1-5	NA	few	TGCAGTGCTAGGTTACAGGATCAGCCCCAGCATTTT	CSARLQDQPQHF
TRBV19	TRBJ2-3	NA	NA	TGTGCCAGCTCGGACTACCGCACAGATACGCAGTATTTT	CASSDYRTDTQYF
TRBV15	TRBJ2-7	NA	few	TGTGCCACCAGTCCGGGACAACCCTACGAGCAGTACTTC	CATSPGQPYEQYF
TRBV3-1	TRBJ1-5	NA	many	TGTGCCAGCAGCCACAACACAGGGCCCTCCAGCAATCAGCCCCAGCATTTT	CASSHNTGPSSNQPQHF
TRBV5-1	TRBJ1-6	NA	NA	TGCGCCAGCAGCTCTTTAGGAGGGCCAAATTCACCCCTCCACTTT	CASSSLGGPNSPLHF
TRBV20-1	TRBJ1-2	TRBD1	NA	TGCAGTGCTAGACCCTGGGACAGCCTCTATGGCTACACCTTC	CSARPWDSLYGYTF
TRBV7-8	TRBJ2-1	NA	NA	TGTACCAGCAGCTTAGCGCGAGAGGGGAGCTCCTACAATGAGCAGTTCTTC	CTSSLAREGSSYNEQFF
TRBV7-9	TRBJ2-7	NA	many	TGTGCCAGCACCGATGGGCGGGAGCAGTACTTC	CASTDGREQYF
TRBV29-1	TRBJ1-4	NA	NA	TGCAGCGGCGGACAGCACGCTAATGAAAAACTGTTTTTT	CSGGQHANEKLFF
TRBV27	TRBJ2-3	NA	few	TGTGCCAGCAGTCACATGTCCACAGATACGCAGTATTTT	CASSHMSTDTQYF
TRBV25-1	TRBJ2-2	TRBD2	few	TGTGCCAGCAGTGAATTGGGTAGCGGGAGTTGGAACGGGGAGCTGTTTTTT	CASSELGSGSWNGELFF
TRBV3-1	TRBJ2-7	NA	few	TGTGCCTGCAGCCAAATGATGGCAGTGAGCGACGAGCAGTATTTC	CACSQMMAVSDEQYF
TRBV20-1	TRBJ2-1	TRBD2	NA	TGCTGTGCTAGGGATCTACTAGCGGGACCCAAAGGGGGCTACAATGAGCAGTTCTTC	CCARDLLAGPKGGYNEQFF
TRBV7-2	TRBJ2-1	TRBD1	NA	TGTGCCAGCAGCCTGCGGACAGGGGGAGATGAGCAGTTCTTC	CASSLRTGGDEQFF
TRBV7-9	TRBJ2-2	TRBD2	few	TGTGCCAGCAGTCCAAGGCAGCGGGATAACACCGGGGAGCTGTTTTTT	CASSPRQRDNTGELFF
TRBV20-1	TRBJ1-4	TRBD1	many	TGCAGTGCTCCCCCCGGAGGGGGCGACGAAAAACTGTTTTTT	CSAPPGGGDEKLFF
TRBV20-1	TRBJ2-3	NA	many	TGCAGTGCTAGTCCCCTACTATCGGATACGCAGTATTTT	CSASPLLSDTQYF
TRBV19	TRBJ2-2	TRBD2	NA	TGTGCCAGTAGTATACTAGCGGGAAAAAAGAAGTCCACCGGGGAGCTGTTTTTT	CASSILAGKKKSTGELFF
TRBV5-1	TRBJ2-7	NA	many	TGCGCCAGCAGCTTGGACCCTGGCCCTACATACGAGCAGTACTTC	CASSLDPGPTYEQYF
TRBV20-1	TRBJ1-5	NA	many	TGCAGTGCTAGAGAAGAAAGTTATAGCAATCAGCCCCAGCATTTT	CSAREESYSNQPQHF
TRBV5-1	TRBJ2-5	TRBD1	many	TGCGCCAGCAGCTTGGATGACAGGGTTCAAGAGACCCAGTACTTC	CASSLDDRVQETQYF
TRBV20-1	TRBJ2-1	NA	few	TGCAGTGGTCACCGTATGGGGATAAGCAATGAGCAGTTCTTC	CSGHRMGISNEQFF
TRBV30	TRBJ1-1	NA	many	TGTGCCTGGAGTGTGGGGCAGTTGAACACTGAAGCTTTCTTT	CAWSVGQLNTEAFF
TRBV5-1	TRBJ2-7	NA	many	TGCGCCAGCAGCTTGCCAGGGCTGTACGAGCAGTACTTC	CASSLPGLYEQYF
TRBV7-9	TRBJ1-2	TRBD1	many	TGTGCCAGCAGCTTAGACGGGACAGACGGAGCCAAGTATGGCTACACCTTC	CASSLDGTDGAKYGYTF
TRBV20-1	TRBJ2-1	TRBD2	many	TGCAGTGCCCCTAAGGGGCGGGAGCATGAGCAGTTCTTC	CSAPKGREHEQFF
TRBV19	TRBJ1-2	NA	few	TGTGCCAGTAGTATGCGCCGTAATATCTATGGCTACACCTTC	CASSMRRNIYGYTF
TRBV7-9	TRBJ1-2	NA	NA	TGTGCCAGCAGCCCCAGCGAGGGGGGTGGCTACACCTTC	CASSPSEGGGYTF
TRBV7-9	TRBJ1-5	NA	NA	TGTGCCAGCAGCTTATCAGGGCTCAGCAATCAGCCCCAGCATTTT	CASSLSGLSNQPQHF
TRBV20-1	TRBJ2-5	TRBD2	many	TGCAGTGCTACCCGGGGACTAGCGGGTACTCAAGAGACCCAGTACTTC	CSATRGLAGTQETQYF
TRBV29-1	TRBJ2-1	TRBD2	many	TGCAGCGCCCTACTAGCGGTAAACAATGAGCAGTTCTTC	CSALLAVNNEQFF
TRBV27	TRBJ1-4	NA	few	TGTGCCAGCGGCCCCCCGGGAGAACTGTTTTTT	CASGPPGELFF
TRBV5-1	TRBJ2-1	NA	many	TGCGCCAGCAGCTTGAGGACTAATGAGCAGTTCTTC	CASSLRTNEQFF
TRBV30	TRBJ2-6	NA	NA	TGTGCCTGGATACCGGGGTGGACCAACGTCCTGACTTTC	CAWIPGWTNVLTF
TRBV21-1	TRBJ2-5	NA	NA	TGTGCCAGCAGCAAAGTTCTAGCGGGAGGCTGGGAGACCCAGTACTTC	CASSKVLAGGWETQYF
TRBV5-1	TRBJ2-2	NA	many	TGCGCCAGCAGCTTGCACGGCCAGGGCAACACCGGGGAGCTGTTTTTT	CASSLHGQGNTGELFF
TRBV7-6	TRBJ1-1	NA	NA	TGTGCCAGCAGCTTACGGATTGCAGGGCTCACTGAAGCTTTCTTT	CASSLRIAGLTEAFF
TRBV20-1	TRBJ2-7	TRBD1	many	TGCAGTGGAACGACAGGGGGCTTGTACGAGCAGTACTTC	CSGTTGGLYEQYF
TRBV20-1	TRBJ2-3	TRBD2	many	TGCAGTGCTAGGAAGACTAGCGGGGCGGCAGATACGCAGTATTTT	CSARKTSGAADTQYF